One sample yielded the 17 T cell receptor beta chains listed below, sequenced in a study of cytomegalovirus exposure and HLA in healthy donors. A multiplex PCR was run with 60 Vbeta primers and 13 Jbeta primers. Assay: immunoSEQ multiplex PCR; the TCRdb copy retains only in-frame clones and omits some. The sample has 190,000 or so clones; around 83% are singletons. The specimen was PBMCs. These receptors all stem from a man between 50 and 59 years old in good health and CMV-seronegative.

V usage is TRBV6-1 and J usage is TRBJ1-6, with D possibly being TRBD1 (6 bases). V dropped 2 bases and J dropped 13 bases, with 21 bases sitting between them. This CDR3 has 16 amino acids. Germline V gene sequence: CDR1 MNHNS, CDR2 SASEGT. The CDR3 nucleotides read TGTGCCAGCAGTGAATTAGGCGACAGGCTCCCGGGGCCCCTCCACTTT. This translates into CASSELGDRLPGPLHF.

This clone appeared once. The V gene is TRBV7-2, the J gene TRBJ2-7; 13 positions agree with TRBD2. The CDR3 runs to 16 residues. CDR1 and CDR2 (germline): SGHTA, FQGNSA. With V trimmed by 0 bases and J by 8 bases, 7 bases remained unmatched. CDR3 protein: CASSLARTSGRAQQYF. The CDR3 DNA reads TGTGCCAGCAGCTTAGCCCGGACTAGCGGGAGAGCGCAGCAGTACTTC. Looking up the rest from reference TRBV7-2 and TRBJ2-7 gives the full variable domain: GAGVSQSPSNKVTEKGKDVELRCDPISGHTALYWYRQSLGQGLEFLIYFQGNSAPDKSGLPSDRFSAERTGGSVSTLTIQRTQQEDSAVYLCASSLARTSGRAQQYFGPGTRLTVT.

This clone was picked up a small number of times. This chain uses TRBV4-2 with TRBJ1-4; D gene ambiguous. V was trimmed by 5 bases and J by 1 base, leaving 11 bases between them. Germline V gene data show CDR1 as LGHNA and CDR2 as YNFKEQ. The CDR3 contains 15 residues. As DNA, the CDR3 is TGTGCCAGCAGCGTCAGCGACGGAACTAATGAAAAACTGTTTTTT. Translating it yields CASSVSDGTNEKLFF.

This chain joins TRBV6-5 and TRBJ2-3, with TRBD2 as a possible D gene (6 bases). Germline V lookup: CDR1 MNHEY, CDR2 SVGAGI. Trimming took 5 bases from V and 0 from J, leaving 9 bases between them. This CDR3 spans 14 amino acids. The CDR3 DNA is TGTGCCAGCAGTCCCGGACTAAGCACAGATACGCAGTATTTT. Residues: CASSPGLSTDTQYF.

V gene TRBV15 combines with J gene TRBJ1-2; D uncertain. The length of the CDR3 is 18 residues. Germline V gene lookup returns CDR1 LNHNV and CDR2 YYDKDF (reference sequence). Trimming shortened V by 0 bases and J by 4 bases, and 21 bases separated the two germline ends. CDR3 amino acids: CATSRDIKLPQEGYGYTF. The CDR3 region has the DNA TGTGCCACCAGCAGAGATATTAAGCTACCGCAGGAGGGCTATGGCTACACCTTC. Full variable domain (rest looked up from reference TRBV15 and TRBJ1-2): DAMVIQNPRYQVTQFGKPVTLSCSQTLNHNVMYWYQQKSSQAPKLLFHYYDKDFNNEADTPDNFQSRRPNTSFCFLDIRSPGLGDTAMYLCATSRDIKLPQEGYGYTFGSGTRLTVV.

This clone turned up a few times. The rearrangement joins TRBV29-1 to TRBJ1-1, with D possibly matching TRBD1 (6 bases). Germline CDR1 reads SQVTM; CDR2 reads ANQGSEA. V lost 6 bases, J lost 0 bases, and 8 bases lay in between. The CDR3 runs to 12 residues. For the CDR3, the DNA is TGCAGCGTCGGACAGATGAACACTGAAGCTTTCTTT. Translation: CSVGQMNTEAFF.

This chain uses TRBV4-1 with TRBJ2-1; TRBD2 matches 12 bases. This CDR3 comprises 18 residues. The V gene end was trimmed by 0 bases and the J gene end by 9 bases; junction bases not matched to a gene: 12. CDR1 MGHRA and CDR2 YSYEKL come from the germline V gene. Written as DNA, the CDR3 is TGCGCCAGCAGCCAAGAACTGAGACTAGCGGGAGTATGGGTTGAGCAGTTCTTC. As protein: CASSQELRLAGVWVEQFF.

This chain connects TRBV30 to TRBJ2-7, with D possibly matching TRBD2 (5 bases). The CDR3 length is 12 residues. CDR1 and CDR2 from the germline V gene are GTSNPN and SVGIG (reference sequence). V lost 3 bases, J lost 1 base, and 7 bases lay in between. The DNA of the CDR3 is TGTGCCTGGAGGAGGGATTCCTACGAGCAGTACTTC. Amino acids: CAWRRDSYEQYF.

V is TRBV5-4 and J is TRBJ1-1; D uncertain. Germline-derived CDR1 and CDR2 are SGHNT and YYREEE (reference sequence). V was pared by 3 bases and J by 11 bases, with 20 bases between. The CDR3 loop spans 14 amino acids. The CDR3 coding sequence is TGTGCCAGCAGCTCCACCCTAGTAGGGAGTGAGGCTTTCTTT. This translates into CASSSTLVGSEAFF.

V is TRBV9 and J is TRBJ2-1, with 7 bases matching TRBD1. Trimming removed 0 bases from V and 0 bases from J; junction bases left unmatched: 3. The germline gives CDR1 SGDLS, CDR2 YYNGEE. The CDR3 runs 16 residues. CDR3 bases: TGTGCCAGCAGCGTAGTTGGGACAGTCTCCTACAATGAGCAGTTCTTC. Amino acids: CASSVVGTVSYNEQFF. The variable domain in full, with the rest retrieved from reference TRBV9 and TRBJ2-1, is DSGVTQTPKHLITATGQRVTLRCSPRSGDLSVYWYQQSLDQGLQFLIQYYNGEERAKGNILERFSAQQFPDLHSELNLSSLELGDSALYFCASSVVGTVSYNEQFFGPGTRLTVL.

The V and J genes are TRBV19 and TRBJ2-7; 9 positions match TRBD2. The length of the CDR3 is 15 residues. J was trimmed by 1 base and V by 7 bases; bases with no gene match: 8. The germline V gene has CDR1 LNHDA and CDR2 SQIVND (reference sequence). CDR3 residues: CASKSWAGGSYEQYF. The CDR3 nucleotides read TGTGCCAGTAAGAGTTGGGCGGGAGGGTCCTACGAGCAGTACTTC.

This sequence joins TRBV7-2 and TRBJ1-1; D gene ambiguous. Germline CDR1 and CDR2: SGHTA and FQGNSA. V gave up 5 bases and J gave up 4 bases, with 11 bases separating them. This CDR3 is built from 13 residues. The CDR3 coding sequence is TGTGCCAGCAGCCCCCGCAGAATCACTGAAGCTTTCTTT. Amino acid sequence: CASSPRRITEAFF.

The chain employs TRBV11-2 and TRBJ1-2, with D possibly matching TRBD1 (6 bases). Trimming left V 2 bases short and J 4 bases short, with 14 bases between. The CDR3 consists of 15 residues. In germline, CDR1 is SGHAT, CDR2 FQNNGV. The CDR3 is CASSLRGGSLYGYTF. Written as DNA, the CDR3 is TGTGCCAGCAGCTTACGGGGGGGCAGTCTCTATGGCTACACCTTC.

The V gene is TRBV27, the J gene TRBJ2-5, with D possibly being TRBD1 (6 bases). V shed 4 bases and J shed 6 bases, with 15 bases lying between them. The CDR3 has 14 amino acids. Germline CDR1 is MNHEY and CDR2 is SMNVEV (reference sequence). The CDR3 protein is CASSYGRGLKTQYF. The CDR3 bases are TGTGCCAGCAGTTATGGCAGGGGATTGAAGACCCAGTACTTC.

The chain couples TRBV30 to TRBJ1-5, with 7 bases lining up with TRBD1. With V trimmed by 0 bases and J by 0 bases, 8 bases remained unmatched. There are 17 residues in the CDR3. Germline V gene data show CDR1 as GTSNPN and CDR2 as SVGIG (reference sequence). For the CDR3, the DNA is TGTGCCTGGAGTGTACGAAAGGGGGCTAATAGCAATCAGCCCCAGCATTTT. As protein: CAWSVRKGANSNQPQHF.

The CDR3 nucleotides read TGTGCCAGCAGCTTAGAAGTTAGCGGGGGAATGGGGGAGACCCAGTACTTC. It codes for CASSLEVSGGMGETQYF. This chain joins TRBV11-2 and TRBJ2-5; 9 bases align to TRBD2. Trimming took 0 bases from V and 5 from J; bases not matched to a gene: 10. The CDR3 extends over 17 amino acids. The V gene's germline CDR1 is SGHAT and CDR2 FQNNGV.

The chain has TRBV2 and TRBJ2-3, with 10 bases aligning to TRBD1. This CDR3 has 14 amino acids. The junction had 3 bases not matched to a gene; V was cut back by 6 bases and J by 3 bases. From germline, CDR1 is SNHLY and CDR2 FYNNEI. The CDR3 DNA is TGTGCCAGCAGCCCGGGACAGGGGACAGATACGCAGTATTTT. It translates to CASSPGQGTDTQYF.